These 26 T cell receptor beta chains came from one sample sequenced in a study of blood T cell repertoires in COVID-19. Profiled with immunoSEQ multiplex PCR; TCRdb holds only in-frame clones, not every one. The sample consists of about 200,000 clones, roughly 81% of them appearing once. Sequences were obtained from peripheral blood. The receptors stem from a woman older than 75 with acute or convalescent COVID-19.

The CDR3 sequence: CASSLGRNYEQYF. As DNA, the CDR3 is TGTGCCAGCAGCTTAGGGCGGAACTACGAGCAGTACTTC. This chain connects TRBV11-2 to TRBJ2-7; D is ambiguous. This CDR3 has 13 amino acids. V lost 1 base to trimming and J lost 3 bases, with 7 bases between them. Germline values: CDR1 SGHAT, CDR2 FQNNGV.

This chain joins TRBV21-1 and TRBJ1-5. TRBV21-1 corresponds to a pseudogene. The CDR3 loop spans 14 amino acids. CDR3 DNA sequence: TGTGCCAGCACCTCCCGGGGGGCGGGTCAGCCCCAGCATTTT. Translated: CASTSRGAGQPQHF.

The chain carries TRBV7-3 and TRBJ2-7; 8 bases match TRBD1. In germline, CDR1 is SGHTA, CDR2 FQGTGA. This CDR3 is 14 amino acids long. J was trimmed by 1 base and V by 8 bases; bases with no gene match: 7. CDR3 sequence (DNA): TGTGCCAGCGGGGGCGACAGGGGTTCCTACGAGCAGTACTTC. Its translation: CASGGDRGSYEQYF.

The chain links TRBV7-8 to TRBJ2-1; TRBD2 matches at 7 bases. J gave up 6 bases and V 1 base, and 9 bases lay outside the gene matches. Germline V CDR1 and CDR2: SGHVS, FQNEAQ. This CDR3 has 16 amino acids. The CDR3 sequence: CASSLGWGTIINEQFF. The CDR3 nucleotides read TGTGCCAGCAGCTTAGGATGGGGGACTATCATCAATGAGCAGTTCTTC. The full variable domain, in which reference TRBV7-8 and TRBJ2-1 provide the parts outside the CDR3, is GAGVSQSPRYKVAKRGQDVALRCDPISGHVSLFWYQQALGQGPEFLTYFQNEAQLDKSGLPSDRFFAERPEGSVSTLKIQRTQQEDSAVYLCASSLGWGTIINEQFFGPGTRLTVL.

Only a few counts were recorded for this clone. This chain uses TRBV7-2 with TRBJ1-6, with 7 bases identical to TRBD1. The length of the CDR3 is 14 residues. Germline V gene sequence: CDR1 SGHTA, CDR2 FQGNSA. The J segment lost 11 bases and the V segment lost 6 bases, leaving 10 bases of the junction unmatched. The CDR3 loop reads CASRLRQGDAPLHF. The CDR3 bases are TGTGCCAGCAGATTGCGGCAGGGGGATGCACCCCTCCACTTT. Complete variable domain (other parts from reference TRBV7-2 and TRBJ1-6): GAGVSQSPSNKVTEKGKDVELRCDPISGHTALYWYRQSLGQGLEFLIYFQGNSAPDKSGLPSDRFSAERTGGSVSTLTIQRTQQEDSAVYLCASRLRQGDAPLHFGNGTRLTVT.

The chain is built from TRBV28 and TRBJ1-1; D remains unclear. This CDR3 region has 12 residues. V lost 4 bases, J lost 10 bases, and 13 bases lay in between. Germline loops: CDR1 MDHEN, CDR2 SYDVKM. The CDR3 DNA sequence: TGTGCCAGCAGTTACGGCGCTCGAGGAGCTTTCTTT. The encoded protein is CASSYGARGAFF.

V gene TRBV9 combines with J gene TRBJ2-7, with 13 bases that match TRBD2. From germline, CDR1 is SGDLS and CDR2 YYNGEE. The CDR3 runs 15 residues. The V gene end was trimmed by 3 bases and the J gene end by 2 bases; junction bases not matched to a gene: 2. CDR3 bases: TGTGCCAGCAGCGAGGGACTAGCGGGGACCTACGAGCAGTACTTC. Translating it yields CASSEGLAGTYEQYF. Variable domain in full (rest from reference TRBV9 and TRBJ2-7): DSGVTQTPKHLITATGQRVTLRCSPRSGDLSVYWYQQSLDQGLQFLIQYYNGEERAKGNILERFSAQQFPDLHSELNLSSLELGDSALYFCASSEGLAGTYEQYFGPGTRLTVT.

The chain combines TRBV12-3 or TRBV12-4 with TRBJ1-2; 7 bases align to TRBD1. CDR3 length: 13 amino acids. The V gene end was trimmed by 8 bases and the J gene end by 7 bases; junction bases not matched to a gene: 10. The CDR3 sequence: CASGAGGGRGYTF. As DNA, the CDR3 is TGTGCCAGCGGAGCTGGAGGGGGCCGTGGCTACACCTTC.

This clone was observed a few times. The V and J genes are TRBV7-9 and TRBJ2-7; 7 nucleotides line up with TRBD1. Looked up from germline, CDR1 is SEHNR and CDR2 is FQNEAQ (reference sequence). The CDR3 covers 14 residues. With 0 bases clipped from V and 5 bases from J, the junction kept 4 bases outside the gene matches. The CDR3: CASSLAQGVDEQYF. For the CDR3, the DNA is TGTGCCAGCAGCTTAGCTCAGGGGGTCGACGAGCAGTACTTC.

This chain uses TRBV5-1 with TRBJ1-4, with D maybe TRBD1 (6 bases). The CDR3 is 15 amino acids. CDR1 is SGHRS, CDR2 YFSETQ, per germline. Trimming took off 4 bases at V and 7 bases at J, with 17 bases between the two ends. CDR3 in DNA: TGCGCCAGCAGCGGGATTGGGACATCGGGTGAAAAACTGTTTTTT. Protein product: CASSGIGTSGEKLFF.

The chain is built from TRBV7-9 and TRBJ1-3; weak D call: TRBD1 (5 bases). Germline V gene lookup returns CDR1 SEHNR and CDR2 FQNEAQ (reference sequence). V gave up 6 bases and J gave up 4 bases, with 16 bases separating them. The CDR3 spans 15 residues. The CDR3 nucleotides are TGTGCCAGCAGGAATCAGGGTTTCGCGGGAAACACCATATATTTT. Its translation: CASRNQGFAGNTIYF.

This clone was observed a few times. V usage is TRBV2 and J usage is TRBJ1-1; D not resolved. The CDR3 is 12 amino acids. Germline V CDR1 and CDR2: SNHLY, FYNNEI. V dropped 6 bases and J dropped 2 bases, with 7 bases sitting between them. The CDR3 is CASSAGNTEAFF. CDR3 bases: TGTGCCAGCAGCGCAGGAAACACTGAAGCTTTCTTT.

This clone was detected only a few times. CDR3: CASSLQGAKETQYF. The CDR3 DNA sequence: TGTGCCAGCAGCTTGCAGGGTGCTAAAGAGACCCAGTACTTC. The V call is TRBV7-3, the J call TRBJ2-5; D may be TRBD1 (5 bases). V was trimmed by 3 bases and J by 3 bases, leaving 11 bases between them. Germline values: CDR1 SGHTA, CDR2 FQGTGA. CDR3 length: 14 amino acids. Based on the CDR3 plus reference TRBV7-3 and TRBJ2-5, the full variable domain is GAGVSQTPSNKVTEKGKYVELRCDPISGHTALYWYRQSLGQGPEFLIYFQGTGAADDSGLPNDRFFAVRPEGSVSTLKIQRTERGDSAVYLCASSLQGAKETQYFGPGTRLLVL.

The chain recombines TRBV5-6 with TRBJ2-1; TRBD2 matches at 8 bases. Germline V lookup: CDR1 SGHDT, CDR2 YYEEEE. The trim removed 4 bases at V and 9 bases at J, leaving 12 bases unmatched. The CDR3 totals 15 residues. CDR3 bases: TGTGCCAGCAGCGTCCTCGGGACTAGTTTCGTTGAGCAGTTCTTC. Its translation: CASSVLGTSFVEQFF.

This clone was detected a few times. This chain connects TRBV28 to TRBJ1-5, with D possibly matching TRBD1 (5 bases). CDR1 is MDHEN, CDR2 SYDVKM, per germline. The ends were cut back, 5 bases at V and 0 bases at J, with 14 bases in the middle. This CDR3 comprises 16 residues. DNA for the CDR3: TGTGCCAGCAGTCAGCACAGGACCAATAGCAATCAGCCCCAGCATTTT. Its translation is CASSQHRTNSNQPQHF.

This clone came up once. V gene TRBV27 combines with J gene TRBJ1-4, with 7 bases lining up with TRBD1. V trimming: 2 bases; J trimming: 0 bases; junction bases outside the gene matches: 3. Germline CDR1 MNHEY, CDR2 SMNVEV (reference sequence). The CDR3 contains 16 residues. The chain's CDR3 is CASSLQRGPTNEKLFF. CDR3 DNA: TGTGCCAGCAGTTTACAAAGGGGGCCAACTAATGAAAAACTGTTTTTT.

The chain carries TRBV18 and TRBJ2-5; 11 bases fit TRBD2. V shed 3 bases and J 3 bases; nucleotides not matched to a gene: 6. The germline gives CDR1 KGHSH, CDR2 LQKENI. The CDR3 length is 16 residues. CDR3 residues: CASSPVAGGVEETQYF. CDR3 in DNA: TGTGCCAGCTCACCTGTAGCGGGAGGGGTGGAAGAGACCCAGTACTTC.

The count of this clone is one. For the CDR3, the DNA is TGTGCCAGCAGCTTAGACGACAGGAGAGCCTATGGCTACACCTTC. Protein product: CASSLDDRRAYGYTF. The rearrangement uses TRBV11-2 and TRBJ1-2; tentative D call: TRBD1 (6 bases). The CDR3 length is 15 residues. Germline loops: CDR1 SGHAT, CDR2 FQNNGV. The germline V and J ends were trimmed by 0 bases and 4 bases, with 12 bases remaining between them.

This chain connects TRBV27 to TRBJ1-2, with D maybe TRBD1 (5 bases). The CDR3 is 15 amino acids. CDR1 is MNHEY, CDR2 SMNVEV, per germline (reference sequence). Trimming removed 2 bases from V and 2 bases from J, with 12 bases in between. This CDR3 reads CASSLNGQGNYGYTF. CDR3 in DNA: TGTGCCAGCAGTTTAAACGGCCAGGGAAACTATGGCTACACCTTC.

The V call is TRBV2, the J call TRBJ1-5; 11 bases are shared with TRBD1. The CDR3 is made up of 19 amino acids. The V and J ends lost 6 bases and 0 bases, in that order; junction bases with no gene match: 13. Germline values: CDR1 SNHLY, CDR2 FYNNEI. The DNA of the CDR3 is TGTGCCAGCAGGGAAACCGGGACAGGGGGAACTTATAGCAATCAGCCCCAGCATTTT. This gives the protein CASRETGTGGTYSNQPQHF.

The rearrangement links TRBV6-5 to TRBJ2-3; D is unclear. Germline V gene data show CDR1 as MNHEY and CDR2 as SVGAGI. Trimming shortened V by 0 bases and J by 2 bases, and 6 bases separated the two germline ends. The CDR3 sequence is 14 residues long. CDR3 coding DNA: TGTGCCAGCAGTTACTCCCCAGTCACAGATACGCAGTATTTT. Protein sequence: CASSYSPVTDTQYF.

The gene calls are TRBV2 and TRBJ1-1; 8 positions match TRBD1. The junction had 2 bases not matched to a gene; V was cut back by 5 bases and J by 3 bases. The length of the CDR3 is 13 residues. Looked up from germline, CDR1 is SNHLY and CDR2 is FYNNEI. The CDR3 loop is CASSLQGDTEAFF. The CDR3 DNA is TGTGCCAGCAGTTTACAGGGGGACACTGAAGCTTTCTTT.

The CDR3 spells CASSSDSLGSYEQYF. DNA of the CDR3: TGTGCCAGCAGTTCAGACAGTTTAGGCTCCTACGAGCAGTACTTC. V and J are TRBV6-5 and TRBJ2-7; D is perhaps TRBD1 (5 bases). Germline loops: CDR1 MNHEY, CDR2 SVGAGI. CDR3 length: 15 residues. V was clipped by 4 bases and J by 0 bases, with 13 bases between them.

V gene TRBV6-2 or TRBV6-3 combines with J gene TRBJ2-7; tentative D call: TRBD2 (6 bases). Germline V gene lookup returns CDR1 MNHEY and CDR2 SVGEGT. V lost 2 bases to trimming and J lost 0 bases, with 14 bases between them. The CDR3 is made up of 16 amino acids. CDR3 protein: CASSYGWRGSSYEQYF. CDR3 coding DNA: TGTGCCAGCAGTTACGGGTGGAGGGGAAGCTCCTACGAGCAGTACTTC.

The rearrangement uses TRBV28 and TRBJ1-5, with no clear D. V gave up 2 bases and J gave up 5 bases, with 13 bases separating them. This CDR3 contains 15 residues. Germline loops: CDR1 MDHEN, CDR2 SYDVKM. The CDR3 DNA reads as TGTGCCAGCAGTTTAGGTCCAGGACTATATCAGCCCCAGCATTTT. This gives the protein CASSLGPGLYQPQHF.

J is TRBJ1-4 and V is TRBV6-6; weak D call: TRBD1 (5 bases). Germline CDR1 is MNHNY and CDR2 is SVGAGI (reference sequence). This CDR3 spans 14 amino acids. Trimming removed 8 bases at V and 0 bases at J, with 10 bases between. CDR3 sequence (DNA): TGTGCCAGCTCGGTAGGGGCAACTAATGAAAAACTGTTTTTT. Its protein is CASSVGATNEKLFF.